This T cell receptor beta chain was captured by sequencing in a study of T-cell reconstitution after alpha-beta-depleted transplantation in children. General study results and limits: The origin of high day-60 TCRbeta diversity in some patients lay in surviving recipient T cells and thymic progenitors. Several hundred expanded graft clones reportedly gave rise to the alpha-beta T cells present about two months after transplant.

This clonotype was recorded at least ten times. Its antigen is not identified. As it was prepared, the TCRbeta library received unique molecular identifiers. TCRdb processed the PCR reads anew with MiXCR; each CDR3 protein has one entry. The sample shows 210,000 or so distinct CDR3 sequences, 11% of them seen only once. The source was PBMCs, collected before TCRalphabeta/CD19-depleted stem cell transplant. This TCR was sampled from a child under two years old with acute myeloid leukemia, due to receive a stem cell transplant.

The CDR3 DNA sequence: TGTGCCAGCAGCCCTATGAACCTCACTGAAGCTTTCTTT. Its protein is CASSPMNLTEAFF. This rearrangement joins TRBV7-3 to TRBJ1-1; D uncertain. Germline V gene lookup returns CDR1 SGHTA and CDR2 FQGTGA. The V end lost 5 bases, the J end lost 4 bases, and 11 bases lay between the germline ends. This CDR3 comprises 13 residues. Combining the CDR3 with reference TRBV7-3 and TRBJ1-1 gives the whole variable domain GAGVSQTPSNKVTEKGKYVELRCDPISGHTALYWYRQSLGQGPEFLIYFQGTGAADDSGLPNDRFFAVRPEGSVSTLKIQRTERGDSAVYLCASSPMNLTEAFFGQGTRLTVV.